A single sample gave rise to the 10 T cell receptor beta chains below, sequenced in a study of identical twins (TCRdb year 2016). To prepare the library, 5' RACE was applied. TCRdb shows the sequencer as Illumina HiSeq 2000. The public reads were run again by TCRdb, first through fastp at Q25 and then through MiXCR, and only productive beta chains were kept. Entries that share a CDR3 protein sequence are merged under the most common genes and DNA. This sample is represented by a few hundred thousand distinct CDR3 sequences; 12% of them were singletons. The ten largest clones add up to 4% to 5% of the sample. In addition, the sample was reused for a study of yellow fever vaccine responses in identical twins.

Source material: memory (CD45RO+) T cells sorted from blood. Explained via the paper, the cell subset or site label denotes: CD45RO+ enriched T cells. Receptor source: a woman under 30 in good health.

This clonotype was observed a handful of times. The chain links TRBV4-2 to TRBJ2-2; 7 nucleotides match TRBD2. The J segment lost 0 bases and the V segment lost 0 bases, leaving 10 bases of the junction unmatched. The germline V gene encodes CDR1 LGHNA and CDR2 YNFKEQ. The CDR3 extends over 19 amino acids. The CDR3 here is CASSQDGGRAVSNTGELFF. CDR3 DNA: TGTGCCAGCAGCCAAGATGGAGGGAGGGCCGTCTCGAACACCGGGGAGCTGTTTTTT.

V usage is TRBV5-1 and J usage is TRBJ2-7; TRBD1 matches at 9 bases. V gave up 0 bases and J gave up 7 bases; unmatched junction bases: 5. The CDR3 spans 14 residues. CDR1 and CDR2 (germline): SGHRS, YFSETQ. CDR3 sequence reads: CASSLAGTGLEQYF. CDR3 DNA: TGCGCCAGCAGCTTGGCCGGGACAGGGCTTGAGCAGTACTTC.

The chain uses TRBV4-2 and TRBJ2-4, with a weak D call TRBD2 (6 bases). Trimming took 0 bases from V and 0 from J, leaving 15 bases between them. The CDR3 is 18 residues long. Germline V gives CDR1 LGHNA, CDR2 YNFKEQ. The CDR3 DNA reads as TGTGCCAGCAGCCAAGATTCGAGGACTACCTTAGCCAAAAACATTCAGTACTTC. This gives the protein CASSQDSRTTLAKNIQYF.

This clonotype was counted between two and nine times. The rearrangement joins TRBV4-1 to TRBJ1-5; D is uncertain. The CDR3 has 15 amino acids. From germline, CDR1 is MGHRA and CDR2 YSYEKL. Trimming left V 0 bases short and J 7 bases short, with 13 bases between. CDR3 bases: TGCGCCAGCAGCCAAGATATGGCAGTTCAACAGCCCCAGCATTTT. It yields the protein CASSQDMAVQQPQHF.

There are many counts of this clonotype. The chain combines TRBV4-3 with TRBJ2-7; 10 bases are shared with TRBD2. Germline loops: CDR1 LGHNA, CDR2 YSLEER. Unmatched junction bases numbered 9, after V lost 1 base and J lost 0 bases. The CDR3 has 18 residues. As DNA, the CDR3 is TGCGCCAGCAGCCAAGCTAGCGGGAGTAGGCCAAGCTCCTACGAGCAGTACTTC. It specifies CASSQASGSRPSSYEQYF.

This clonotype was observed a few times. The CDR3 DNA is TGTGCCAGCAGCGTGTTCGACAGAGAGTCACAGCCCCAGCATTTT. It specifies CASSVFDRESQPQHF. The chain has TRBV5-4 and TRBJ1-5; TRBD1 might be the D (5 bases). CDR3 length: 15 amino acids. V was shortened by 4 bases and J by 7 bases, with 18 bases between the two germline ends. The germline V gene encodes CDR1 SGHNT and CDR2 YYREEE (reference sequence).

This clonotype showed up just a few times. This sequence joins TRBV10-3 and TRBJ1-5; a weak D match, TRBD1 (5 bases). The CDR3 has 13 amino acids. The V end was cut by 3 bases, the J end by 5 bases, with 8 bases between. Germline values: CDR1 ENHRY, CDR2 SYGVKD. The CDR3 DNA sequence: TGTGCCATCAGTGAAGGGGAGCATCAGCCCCAGCATTTT. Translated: CAISEGEHQPQHF.

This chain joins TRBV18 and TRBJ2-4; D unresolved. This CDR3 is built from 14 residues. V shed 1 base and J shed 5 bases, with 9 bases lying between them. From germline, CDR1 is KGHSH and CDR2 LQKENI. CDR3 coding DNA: TGTGCCAGCTCACCACTTCAGGTGCAAAACATTCAGTACTTC. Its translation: CASSPLQVQNIQYF.

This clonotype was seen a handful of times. The CDR3 DNA reads as TGTGCCAGTAGTATTCCGGGACAGGTCGTGGGGGAGCAGTACTTC. It encodes CASSIPGQVVGEQYF. The genes are TRBV19 and TRBJ2-7; 8 positions agree with TRBD1. This CDR3 has 15 residues. Germline V gives CDR1 LNHDA, CDR2 SQIVND (reference sequence). The ends lost 3 bases at V and 7 bases at J; junction bases unmatched: 11.

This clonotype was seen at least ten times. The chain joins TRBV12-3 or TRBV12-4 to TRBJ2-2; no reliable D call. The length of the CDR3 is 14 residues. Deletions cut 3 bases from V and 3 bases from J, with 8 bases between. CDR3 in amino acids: CASSFGQHTGELFF. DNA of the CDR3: TGTGCCAGCAGTTTTGGGCAGCACACCGGGGAGCTGTTTTTT.